This T cell receptor (beta chain) derives from a study of human T cells and chemical hapten exposure. Study at large: The use of 2% DPC on around 2 cm by around 2 cm of upper inner arm skin constituted sensitization. Study conclusions and caveats: Compared to controls, expanded TCRs made significantly more large clusters of similar CDR3s. The donor cohort had alopecia, so its immune response may not match that of healthy people.

Attachment of unique molecular identifiers to individual cDNA molecules was performed in the library. Each CDR3 protein is one row after TCRdb ran MiXCR on the RACE reads. The data show roughly 86,000 distinct CDR3 sequences, 8% to 11% seen once. The time point is: patch test 1, 2 weeks after DPC sensitization. Stated treatment: therapeutic diphenylcyclopropenone sensitization with weekly scalp DPC. Concerning this clonotype: Antigen unknown. A read error may account for a junction end that differs from germline.

Germline V gene data show CDR1 as DFQATT and CDR2 as SNEGSKA (reference sequence). The CDR3 covers 15 residues. The specimen comprised whole blood, sampled in connection with sensitization to the hapten diphenylcyclopropenone (DPC). This receptor was obtained from a man in his forties with alopecia areata. Some clones in this sample may be carry-over from other donors' samples. The chain employs TRBV20-1 and TRBJ1-5, with D maybe TRBD1 (5 bases). The CDR3 nucleotides are TGCAGTGCTAGAGGGCAGGGCCAGCTGAATCAGCCCAAGCATTTT. As protein: CSARGQGQLNQPKHF.